This TCR beta chain came from a study of blood T cells in healthy people across ages (dated by TCRdb to the mid-2010s). Turning to the overall study: In model experiments, roughly one uniquely barcoded TCR beta cDNA molecule per two T cells was captured by template switching. Age-related changes in TCR beta repertoire diversity were measured in the study by deep sequencing normalized with unique cDNA molecular identifiers. The donors were divided into four age groups: young (average approximately 17 years), middle-aged (under 40), aged (roughly 66) and long-lived (about 79). To avoid experimental bias, donors of different ages were spread randomly across the sequencing lanes. For two donors (one aged 18 to 29 and one aged 80 or older), the study analyzed two additional independent replicas of 1 million unique cDNA reads from the same blood draw.

Library construction relied on 5' RACE. The data were produced on an Illumina HiSeq 2500. A second PCR of roughly 7 to 11 cycles was performed with a sample-barcoded 5' primer and a J-beta primer mix. A template-switch 5' adaptor carrying 12 random nucleotides introduced a unique molecular identifier onto each TCR beta cDNA molecule. Each sample yielded at least 3 million CDR3-containing paired-end reads. First-strand cDNA synthesis was performed from all RNA using the Mint cDNA synthesis kit, with priming by a TRBC-specific oligonucleotide. Following uracil-DNA glycosylase treatment, all cDNA underwent a first 18-cycle PCR with the universal primers M1SS and BC2_uni_R. The paper's data handling went like this. Normalization of each sample was performed by random selection of 1 million high-quality reads, each carrying a distinct molecular identifier. Instead of being binned into consensus sequences, reads that shared molecular identifiers were thrown out. MiTCR, with a Q25 quality threshold and the strictest error-elimination algorithm, was used for CDR3 identification, clonotype clustering and error correction. A nonparametric unseen species model with Euler transformation was used to estimate a lower bound on total TCR beta diversity. TCRdb applied fastp at Q25 and MiXCR to the public reads, then kept only in-frame beta chains. Under each unique CDR3 protein, matching rows form one entry showing the most common genes and DNA. The V and J calls follow TCRdb's processing rather than the paper's. For this sample there are over 300,000 distinct CDR3 sequences; approximately 51% appear just once. The ten largest clonotypes hold roughly 51% of the sample.

The CDR3 numbers 12 residues from cysteine through phenylalanine. Only CDR3 DNA is held: 36 bases, read in frame from base 1. Looking up the germline V gene yields CDR1 ENHRY and CDR2 SYGVKD. Systemically healthy Caucasian individuals from Russia, 35 to 50 in total and aged about 6 to 95 years, were included as donors. Approximately 9.7 milliliters of peripheral blood were drawn from each donor into EDTA-treated Vacutainer tubes. Ficoll-Paque density-gradient centrifugation was used to isolate PBMCs, with at least 7 million per sample. Total RNA, at least 6 micrograms per sample, was extracted from PBMCs with Trizol reagent. For every donor, an aliquot of PBMCs went through flow cytometry to measure the percentages of naive CD45RAhigh/CD27high T cells. Regarding this clonotype: Its antigen is currently not known. Within one base of it there is no much larger clone, and no base qualities were kept.

Overall study outcomes, separate from this receptor: Total diversity estimates from one million sequenced T cells were considered lower bounds and underestimates. Since profiling was done on bulk unsorted PBMCs, naive and antigen-experienced compartments could not be conclusively compared. Donor CMV infection status was unknown, potentially confounding age-related changes in expanded clonotypes. Compared with the aged group, the long-lived group had more naive CD4+ T cells, fewer expanded clones and increased TCR diversity, a pattern suggesting age selection. Observed TCR beta diversity correlated strongly with the percentage of naive T cells measured by flow cytometry. Observed TCR beta diversity per million T cells fell roughly linearly with age, and a significant reduction was already apparent by age roughly 40.

The V and J segments used are TRBV10-3 and TRBJ2-7; perhaps TRBD2 is the D gene, with 5 bases matching. The J call is doubtful: the DNA matches TRBJ2-5 better. The sequence derives from a man aged 55 to 70 in good health. The sequenced material came from blood. In nucleotides, the sequence is TGTGCCATCAGTGAAGGAGGAGAGACCCAGTACTTC. It encodes CAISEGGETQYF.